Sequencing of this TCR beta chain was carried out in a study of cytotoxic CD8 clonotypes in ibrutinib-treated CLL. On the study more broadly: A mean of about 250,000 productive templates and just under 95,000 productive rearrangements was obtained per sample.

This clone was detected a few times. The antigen is undetermined. Regarding the study as a whole: Samples were collected at differing times from sustained-remission and progressing patients. Baseline clonality was higher than in age-matched healthy donors and moved in step with circulating CD8+ T-cell counts. Private clonotypes, not public ones, expanded at ibrutinib response.

Germline lookup yields CDR1 SGHDT and CDR2 YYEEEE. Trimming removed 0 bases from V and 2 bases from J, with 9 bases in between. The length of the CDR3 is 15 residues. Profiling relied on immunoSEQ multiplex PCR, and the TCRdb table lists in-frame clones only, not all of them. The sample records some 22,000 clones, under 85% being singletons. The J gene is TRBJ1-5, the V gene TRBV5-6; a possible D gene is TRBD1 (5 bases). This sequence originates from a human donor with chronic lymphocytic leukemia. This sample comprised PBMCs, obtained before ibrutinib treatment. CDR3 loop: CASSLGGAGNQPQHF. CDR3 coding DNA: TGTGCCAGCAGCTTGGGAGGGGCCGGCAATCAGCCCCAGCATTTT.